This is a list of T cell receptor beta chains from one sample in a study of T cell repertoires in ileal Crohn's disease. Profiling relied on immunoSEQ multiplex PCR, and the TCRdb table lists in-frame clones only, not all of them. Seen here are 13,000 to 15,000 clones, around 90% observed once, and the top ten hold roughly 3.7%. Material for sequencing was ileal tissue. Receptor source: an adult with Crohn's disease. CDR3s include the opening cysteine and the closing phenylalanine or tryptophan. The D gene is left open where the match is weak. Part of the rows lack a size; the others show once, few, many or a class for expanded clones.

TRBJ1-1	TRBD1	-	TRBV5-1	TGCGCCAGCAGCCCCTGGACAGGGCTGATGAACACTGAAGCTTTCTTT	CASSPWTGLMNTEAFF
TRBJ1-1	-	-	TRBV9	TGTGCCAGCAGCGTAGGGAGTGGAGGTGAAGCTTTCTTT	CASSVGSGGEAFF
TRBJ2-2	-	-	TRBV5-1	TGCGCCAGCCTGGGGAGCGGGGAGCTGTTTTTT	CASLGSGELFF
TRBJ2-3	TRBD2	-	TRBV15	TGTGCCACCAGCACCCTAGCGGGCACAGATACGCAGTATTTT	CATSTLAGTDTQYF
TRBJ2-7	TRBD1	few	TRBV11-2	TGTGCCAGCAGTGCACAGGGGGCCTACGAGCAGTACTTC	CASSAQGAYEQYF
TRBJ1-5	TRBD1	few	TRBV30	TGTGCCTGGAGTACAGGGGGCGGACAGCCCCAGCATTTT	CAWSTGGGQPQHF
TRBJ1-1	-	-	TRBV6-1	TGTGCCAGCGCCAGGGATCGTTTAGGAAACACTGAAGCTTTCTTT	CASARDRLGNTEAFF
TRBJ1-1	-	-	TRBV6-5	TGTGCCAGCAGCACACTGAACACTGAAGCTTTCTTT	CASSTLNTEAFF
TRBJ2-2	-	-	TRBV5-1	TGCGCCAGCAGCTTGGGGGCTGACCTCGGGGAGCTGTTTTTT	CASSLGADLGELFF
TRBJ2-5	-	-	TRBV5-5	TGTGCCAGCAGCATCCTAGGGGAACAAGAGACCCAGTACTTC	CASSILGEQETQYF